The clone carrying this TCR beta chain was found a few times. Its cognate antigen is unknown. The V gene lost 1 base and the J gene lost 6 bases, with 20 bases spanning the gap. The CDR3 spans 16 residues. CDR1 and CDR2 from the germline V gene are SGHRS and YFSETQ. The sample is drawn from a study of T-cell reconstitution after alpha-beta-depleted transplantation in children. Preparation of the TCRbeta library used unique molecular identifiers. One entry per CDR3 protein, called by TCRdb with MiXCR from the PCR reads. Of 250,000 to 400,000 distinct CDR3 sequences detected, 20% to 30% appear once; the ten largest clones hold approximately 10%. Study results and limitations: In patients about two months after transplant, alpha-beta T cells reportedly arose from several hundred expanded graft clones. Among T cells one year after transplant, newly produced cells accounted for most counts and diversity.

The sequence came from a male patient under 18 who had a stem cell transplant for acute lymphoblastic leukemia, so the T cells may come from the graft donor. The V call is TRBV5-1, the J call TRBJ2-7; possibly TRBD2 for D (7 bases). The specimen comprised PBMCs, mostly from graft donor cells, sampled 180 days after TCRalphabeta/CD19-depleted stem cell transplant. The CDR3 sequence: CASSLNREGVLREQYF. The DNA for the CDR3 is TGCGCCAGCAGCTTGAACAGGGAGGGCGTTCTACGCGAGCAGTACTTC.